The T cell receptor (beta chain) described here comes from a study of shared clonotypes between healthy human individuals. Some clones are missing from TCRdb's copy, which holds only in-frame ones; the method was immunoSEQ multiplex PCR. The sample holds roughly 1 million clones, approximately 68% seen once. Germline V CDR1 and CDR2: MNHNS, SASEGT. The length of the CDR3 is 13 residues. V was cut by 3 bases and J by 11 bases, with 16 bases left in between. The sequence was collected from a man between 18 and 29 years old in good health. The gene calls are TRBV6-1 and TRBJ1-1; D may be TRBD1 (6 bases). Sequenced material: memory CD4+ T cells sorted from blood. Subset reported: CD45RA-negative fraction. The CDR3 loop reads CASSDFATGLAFF. The CDR3 region has the DNA TGTGCCAGCAGTGACTTCGCGACAGGTTTGGCTTTCTTT.